These 6 T cell receptor beta chains share one sample of origin, sequenced in a study of beta chain features in type 1 diabetes. The authors reverse transcribed all of the isolated RNA, so sequencing captured expressed TCRB transcripts. Only in-frame clones appear in the TCRdb table, and some are missing; sequencing was by immunoSEQ multiplex PCR. This table holds some 22,000 clones, 60% to 80% found once. Sequenced material: Tregs from blood. The receptors derive from a woman in her forties in good health.

The chain employs TRBV7-8 and TRBJ2-3, with TRBD1 matching over 7 bases. V gave up 4 bases and J gave up 3 bases; unmatched junction bases: 10. CDR3 size: 16 residues. CDR1 is SGHVS, CDR2 FQNEAQ, per germline. The CDR3 spells CASSSGATGTTDTQYF. In nucleotides, the CDR3 is TGTGCCAGCAGCTCCGGAGCGACAGGGACGACAGATACGCAGTATTTT.

In its sample, this clone was seen a few times. The J gene is TRBJ2-1, the V gene TRBV7-8, with D perhaps TRBD1 (6 bases). The ends were cut back, 1 base at V and 9 bases at J, with 16 bases in the middle. The CDR3 contains 15 residues. Germline V gene sequence: CDR1 SGHVS, CDR2 FQNEAQ. CDR3 in amino acids: CASSLGFVRGSEQFF. The CDR3, as DNA: TGTGCCAGCAGCTTAGGGTTCGTGAGGGGGAGTGAGCAGTTCTTC.

The V and J genes are TRBV2 and TRBJ1-5; TRBD1 might be the D (5 bases). CDR1 is SNHLY and CDR2 is FYNNEI in the germline V gene. V was trimmed by 3 bases and J by 6 bases, leaving 12 bases between them. The CDR3 totals 14 residues. As DNA, the CDR3 is TGTGCCAGCAGTGAGGGGCAGGGTGGTCAGCCCCAGCATTTT. It is translated as CASSEGQGGQPQHF. Together with reference TRBV2 and TRBJ1-5, the CDR3 gives the full variable domain: EPEVTQTPSHQVTQMGQEVILRCVPISNHLYFYWYRQILGQKVEFLVSFYNNEISEKSEIFDDQFSVERPDGSNFTLKIRSTKLEDSAMYFCASSEGQGGQPQHFGDGTRLSIL.

The rearrangement uses TRBV5-1 and TRBJ2-7, with TRBD2 matching 11 bases. The CDR3 sequence is 16 residues long. Germline V gene data show CDR1 as SGHRS and CDR2 as YFSETQ. The junction had 6 bases not matched to a gene; V was cut back by 4 bases and J by 0 bases. CDR3 in DNA: TGCGCCAGCAGCGGGGGACTAGCGGTAAGCTCCTACGAGCAGTACTTC. It specifies CASSGGLAVSSYEQYF.

The chain uses TRBV5-1 and TRBJ2-1; 11 positions match TRBD2. Germline assignment: CDR1 SGHRS and CDR2 YFSETQ. The J segment lost 5 bases and the V segment lost 7 bases, leaving 11 bases of the junction unmatched. CDR3 length: 16 residues. This chain's CDR3 is CASGLAGLISHNEQFF. The CDR3 nucleotides read TGCGCCAGCGGACTAGCGGGCCTCATTAGTCACAATGAGCAGTTCTTC.

The V gene is TRBV7-9, the J gene TRBJ2-5, with TRBD2 matching 9 bases. Trimming cost V 7 bases and J 1 base; bases outside gene matches: 4. The CDR3 spans 14 residues. The germline V gene has CDR1 SEHNR and CDR2 FQNEAQ (reference sequence). The CDR3 region is CASKDSGGQETQYF. The CDR3 nucleotides read TGTGCCAGCAAAGATAGCGGGGGCCAAGAGACCCAGTACTTC. Drawing the rest from reference TRBV7-9 and TRBJ2-5, the complete variable domain is DTGVSQNPRHKITKRGQNVTFRCDPISEHNRLYWYRQTLGQGPEFLTYFQNEAQLEKSRLLSDRFSAERPKGSFSTLEIQRTEQGDSAMYLCASKDSGGQETQYFGPGTRLLVL.